Each of the 9 T cell receptor beta chains below was sequenced from the same sample in a study of T cell responses to AZD1222 COVID-19 vaccine. Clones were sequenced by immunoSEQ multiplex PCR, and TCRdb holds only the in-frame ones, with some missing. Of about 110,000 clones listed, 88% were seen once; the top ten hold 1.6%. The sample in question was peripheral blood, obtained on day 0 of AZD1222 vaccination. The receptors originated from an adult in good health.

The V and J genes are TRBV9 and TRBJ2-1; no firm D call. V was cut by 0 bases and J by 4 bases, with 14 bases left in between. CDR1 is SGDLS, CDR2 YYNGEE, per germline. The length of the CDR3 is 16 residues. The DNA for the CDR3 is TGTGCCAGCAGCGTAGCGGCACCCCCCATGTACAATGAGCAGTTCTTC. Its translation is CASSVAAPPMYNEQFF.

V gene TRBV14 combines with J gene TRBJ2-2, with D possibly TRBD1 on 7 matching bases. Trimming cost V 4 bases and J 4 bases, with 13 bases left between them. CDR3 length equals 15 residues. Germline values: CDR1 SGHDN, CDR2 FVKESK. CDR3 in DNA: TGTGCCAGCAGCCGCGCGGGACAGATCACCGGGGAGCTGTTTTTT. Encoded protein: CASSRAGQITGELFF.

The chain is built from TRBV6-1 and TRBJ1-5, with D hard to call. Trimming shortened V by 3 bases and J by 6 bases, and 3 bases separated the two germline ends. The germline gives CDR1 MNHNS, CDR2 SASEGT. The CDR3 extends over 11 amino acids. CDR3 residues: CASSEVQPQHF. CDR3 coding DNA: TGTGCCAGCAGTGAGGTTCAGCCCCAGCATTTT.

The rearrangement joins TRBV15 to TRBJ1-6, with D possibly TRBD1 on 6 matching bases. Between the trimmed V and J ends, which lost 1 base and 7 bases, there was a span of 8 bases. The germline gives CDR1 LNHNV, CDR2 YYDKDF (reference sequence). The CDR3 runs 14 residues. The CDR3 DNA follows: TGTGCCACCAGCAGAGTCACAGGGAATTCACCCCTCCACTTT. This encodes CATSRVTGNSPLHF.

This sequence joins TRBV6-5 and TRBJ1-3, with D uncertain. The V end was cut by 2 bases, the J end by 0 bases, with 8 bases between. This CDR3 is built from 15 residues. The V gene's germline CDR1 is MNHEY and CDR2 SVGAGI. The CDR3 coding sequence is TGTGCCAGCAGTTACCGGATGACCTCTGGAAACACCATATATTTT. It specifies CASSYRMTSGNTIYF.

The chain is built from TRBV13 and TRBJ2-3; the match to TRBD2 covers 9 bases. Trimming removed 2 bases from V and 0 bases from J; junction bases left unmatched: 3. The CDR3 extends over 16 amino acids. The germline gives CDR1 PRHDT, CDR2 FYEKMQ (reference sequence). CDR3 DNA sequence: TGTGCCAGCAGCTTACTAGCGGGAAGGAGCACAGATACGCAGTATTTT. The encoded protein is CASSLLAGRSTDTQYF.

The chain couples TRBV30 to TRBJ1-2; 8 bases align to TRBD1. From germline, CDR1 is GTSNPN and CDR2 SVGIG (reference sequence). The CDR3 extends over 13 amino acids. V was clipped by 4 bases and J by 6 bases; unmatched bases: 7. This CDR3 is CAWTNGDRNGYTF. The CDR3 DNA sequence: TGTGCCTGGACGAACGGGGACAGGAATGGCTACACCTTC.

This chain joins TRBV4-1 and TRBJ1-1; possibly TRBD1 for D (6 bases). This CDR3 has 16 residues. The V end lost 0 bases, the J end lost 3 bases, and 14 bases lay between the germline ends. CDR1 and CDR2 from the germline V gene are MGHRA and YSYEKL. CDR3: CASSQEGSGVYTEAFF. For the CDR3, the DNA is TGCGCCAGCAGCCAAGAGGGGTCAGGGGTGTACACTGAAGCTTTCTTT.

V and J are TRBV19 and TRBJ2-7; D is perhaps TRBD1 or TRBD2 (5 bases each). The CDR3 consists of 15 residues. The germline gives CDR1 LNHDA, CDR2 SQIVND (reference sequence). Trimming removed 3 bases at V and 1 base at J, with 13 bases between. This CDR3 is CASSMKGPGSYEQYF. The CDR3 DNA sequence: TGTGCCAGTAGTATGAAGGGGCCGGGGTCCTACGAGCAGTACTTC.